The next 7 T cell receptor beta chains were all read from a single sample in a study of T-cell reconstitution after alpha-beta-depleted transplantation in children. Unique molecular identifiers tagged the TCRbeta library. TCRdb redid the calling of the PCR reads with MiXCR, one entry per CDR3 protein. This sample has 200,000 to 250,000 distinct CDR3 sequences, with around 8% found just once. This specimen was PBMCs, mostly from graft donor cells, taken 180 days after TCRalphabeta/CD19-depleted stem cell transplant. The receptor set was obtained from a male patient under 18 who had a stem cell transplant for acute lymphoblastic leukemia, so the T cells may come from the graft donor.

This clonotype was counted a few times. The chain links TRBV4-2 to TRBJ1-2; a possible D gene is TRBD1 (6 bases). The CDR3 spans 16 residues. Trimming took 0 bases from V and 2 from J, leaving 13 bases between them. Germline-derived CDR1 and CDR2 are LGHNA and YNFKEQ. The CDR3 sequence is CASSQDGQTPNYGYTF. The CDR3 DNA reads TGTGCCAGCAGCCAAGATGGACAGACTCCCAACTATGGCTACACCTTC.

This clonotype has at least ten counts. The chain uses TRBV5-1 and TRBJ1-1, with 9 bases identical to TRBD1. The CDR3 totals 15 residues. After removal of 4 bases from V and 4 bases from J, the junction contained 8 bases not matched to a gene. Germline-derived CDR1 and CDR2 are SGHRS and YFSETQ. The CDR3 nucleotides are TGCGCCAGCAGCGACCGGGACAGGGTTACCACTGAAGCTTTCTTT. It encodes CASSDRDRVTTEAFF.

This clonotype was counted at least ten times. The chain carries TRBV4-1 and TRBJ1-4; 9 bases match TRBD1. V shed 4 bases, J shed 7 bases, and the junction held 10 bases outside the gene matches. The CDR3 loop spans 16 amino acids. Per the germline V gene, CDR1 is MGHRA and CDR2 is YSYEKL. CDR3 sequence reads: CASSRTAGQGREKLFF. The CDR3 DNA sequence: TGCGCCAGCAGCCGAACAGCGGGACAGGGACGTGAAAAACTGTTTTTT.

This clonotype appeared many times. V is TRBV7-9 and J is TRBJ2-4, with TRBD1 matching over 9 bases. The V gene's germline CDR1 is SEHNR and CDR2 FQNEAQ (reference sequence). J lost 4 bases, V lost 5 bases, and 6 bases had no gene match. The CDR3 has 15 residues. The CDR3 region has the DNA TGTGCCAGCAGCGAACAGGGGGCTGGGAAAAACATTCAGTACTTC. Translation gives CASSEQGAGKNIQYF.

This clonotype was counted ten times or more. The genes are TRBV6-1 and TRBJ1-4; D is unclear. V was cut by 9 bases and J by 7 bases, with 21 bases left in between. Germline assignment: CDR1 MNHNS and CDR2 SASEGT. The CDR3 is made up of 15 amino acids. The CDR3 sequence: CARKHKLRWGEKLFF. The CDR3 DNA sequence: TGTGCCAGAAAACACAAGTTGAGGTGGGGTGAAAAACTGTTTTTT.

This clonotype was counted ten times or more. The J gene is TRBJ1-2, the V gene TRBV3-1, with D possibly matching TRBD1 (6 bases). V was cut by 1 base and J by 4 bases, with 10 bases left in between. CDR1 and CDR2 (germline): LGHDT, YNNKEL (reference sequence). This CDR3 has 14 residues. CDR3 DNA: TGTGCCAGCAGCCAAGGACAGGTCGCCTATGGCTACACCTTC. It yields the protein CASSQGQVAYGYTF. The variable domain in full, with the rest retrieved from reference TRBV3-1 and TRBJ1-2, is DTAVSQTPKYLVTQMGNDKSIKCEQNLGHDTMYWYKQDSKKFLKIMFSYNNKELIINETVPNRFSPKSPDKAHLNLHINSLELGDSAVYFCASSQGQVAYGYTFGSGTRLTVV.

This clonotype was seen many times. The DNA of the CDR3 is TGTGCCAGCAGCCGGACTAGTGAGACAGATACGCAGTATTTT. Translated: CASSRTSETDTQYF. The chain combines TRBV12-3 or TRBV12-4 with TRBJ2-3, with 7 bases matching TRBD2. V shed 6 bases and J 3 bases; nucleotides not matched to a gene: 6. The CDR3 contains 14 residues.